What follows are 4 T cell receptor beta chains derived from one specimen sequenced in a study of blood T cell repertoires in COVID-19. The table came from immunoSEQ multiplex PCR; TCRdb's copy has only in-frame clones and leaves some out. Of 140,000 or so clones in the sample, approximately 89% are singletons; the top ten hold 8% to 11%. Sequencing was carried out using peripheral blood. These receptors all come from a man in his 60s with active or convalescent COVID-19.

The rearrangement joins TRBV5-1 to TRBJ2-7, with 7 positions matching TRBD2. Per germline, CDR1 SGHRS and CDR2 YFSETQ. The CDR3 covers 14 residues. V trimming: 0 bases; J trimming: 0 bases; junction bases outside the gene matches: 0. This chain's CDR3 is CASSLVAGSYEQYF. The CDR3 DNA reads TGCGCCAGCAGCTTGGTAGCGGGCTCCTACGAGCAGTACTTC.

The genes are TRBV29-1 and TRBJ2-3; D is possibly TRBD1 (5 bases). In germline, CDR1 is SQVTM, CDR2 ANQGSEA. The CDR3 length is 13 residues. Trimming took 4 bases from V and 4 from J, leaving 12 bases between them. The CDR3 nucleotides are TGCAGCGTTGTGTCGGCAGGGCCAGATACGCAGTATTTT. Translation: CSVVSAGPDTQYF.

This chain joins TRBV18 and TRBJ2-7, with 9 bases aligning to TRBD1. Germline CDR1 reads KGHSH; CDR2 reads LQKENI. The CDR3 has 15 residues. The V and J ends lost 4 bases and 4 bases, in that order; junction bases with no gene match: 8. DNA of the CDR3: TGTGCCAGCTCACAGCCGGGACAGGGAGCATACGAGCAGTACTTC. It yields the protein CASSQPGQGAYEQYF.

This sequence joins TRBV19 and TRBJ1-3; 10 nucleotides line up with TRBD1. Germline CDR1 reads LNHDA; CDR2 reads SQIVND (reference sequence). V was pared by 5 bases and J by 2 bases, with 6 bases of the junction left unmatched. This CDR3 is built from 16 residues. DNA of the CDR3: TGTGCCAGTAGTCTGCGGACAGGGGGTCCTGGAAACACCATATATTTT. Its translation is CASSLRTGGPGNTIYF.